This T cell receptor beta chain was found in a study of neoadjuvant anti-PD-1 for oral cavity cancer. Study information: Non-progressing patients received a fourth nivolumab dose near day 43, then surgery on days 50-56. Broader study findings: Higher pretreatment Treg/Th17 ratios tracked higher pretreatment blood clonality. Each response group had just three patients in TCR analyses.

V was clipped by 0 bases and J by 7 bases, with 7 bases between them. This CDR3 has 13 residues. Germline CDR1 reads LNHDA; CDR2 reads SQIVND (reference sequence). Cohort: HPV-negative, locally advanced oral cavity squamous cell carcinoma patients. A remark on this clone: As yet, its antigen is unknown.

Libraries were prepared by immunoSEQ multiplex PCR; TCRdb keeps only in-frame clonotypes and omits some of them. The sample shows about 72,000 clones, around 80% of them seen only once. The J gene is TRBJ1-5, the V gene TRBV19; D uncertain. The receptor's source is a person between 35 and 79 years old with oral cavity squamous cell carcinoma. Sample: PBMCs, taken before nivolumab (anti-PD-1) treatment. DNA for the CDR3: TGTGCCAGTAGTATAGATTGGGCCCAGCCCCAGCATTTT. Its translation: CASSIDWAQPQHF.